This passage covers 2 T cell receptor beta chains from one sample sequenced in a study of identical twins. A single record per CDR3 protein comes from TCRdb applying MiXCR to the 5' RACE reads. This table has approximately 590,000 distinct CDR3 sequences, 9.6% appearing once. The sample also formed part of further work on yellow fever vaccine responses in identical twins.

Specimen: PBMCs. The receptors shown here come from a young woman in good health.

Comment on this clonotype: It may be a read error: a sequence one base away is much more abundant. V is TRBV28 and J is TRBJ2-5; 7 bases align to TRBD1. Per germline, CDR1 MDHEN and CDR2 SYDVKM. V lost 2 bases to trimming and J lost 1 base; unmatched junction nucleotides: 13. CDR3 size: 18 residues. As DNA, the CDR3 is TGTGCCAGCAGTTTAAGAGCGGAGGCAGGGGGAGCCCAAGAGACCCAGTACTTC. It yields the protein CASSLRAEAGGAQETQYF. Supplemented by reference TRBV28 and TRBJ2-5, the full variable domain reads DVKVTQSSRYLVKRTGEKVFLECVQDMDHENMFWYRQDPGLGLRLIYFSYDVKMKEKGDIPEGYSVSREKKERFSLILESASTNQTSMYLCASSLRAEAGGAQETQYFGPGTRLLVL.

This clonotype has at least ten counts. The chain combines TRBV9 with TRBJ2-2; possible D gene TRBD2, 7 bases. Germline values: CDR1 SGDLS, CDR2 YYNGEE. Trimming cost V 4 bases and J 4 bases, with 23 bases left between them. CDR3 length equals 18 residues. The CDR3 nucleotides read TGTGCCAGCAGCCAACCCAAGGGGGGGACACTTGGCACCGGGGAGCTGTTTTTT. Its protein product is CASSQPKGGTLGTGELFF.